This T cell receptor beta chain came from a study of T cells after yellow fever vaccination. Regarding the study as a whole: Clones from primary vaccination mostly reappeared after the booster (96% CD4, over 85% CD8).

Details on this clonotype: Antigen unknown.

TCRdb analysed the 5' RACE reads with MiXCR anew, one entry per CDR3 protein. The sample comprises around 600,000 distinct CDR3 sequences, approximately 13% of which are singletons, and around 14% rests with the top ten. The germline gives CDR1 MNHEY, CDR2 SMNVEV (reference sequence). The CDR3 is made up of 18 amino acids. V was cut by 2 bases and J by 0 bases, with 17 bases left in between. The sequencing here drew on PBMCs, taken on the day of the yellow fever booster vaccination. This clonotype originated in a man aged 25 to 40 who received the YFV17D yellow fever vaccine. The chain employs TRBV27 and TRBJ2-1, with D perhaps matching TRBD2 (7 bases). The CDR3 sequence is CASSLRGRGVLSYNEQFF. The DNA for the CDR3 is TGTGCCAGCAGTTTAAGGGGGAGGGGAGTCCTCTCCTACAATGAGCAGTTCTTC.